The TCR beta chain under discussion was sequenced for a study of PD-1 blockade in classical Hodgkin lymphoma. Turning to this clone: Its antigen is undetermined.

Following autologous stem cell transplantation, relapse occurred in every patient, and exposure to brentuximab vedotin varied. Profiling relied on immunoSEQ multiplex PCR, and the TCRdb table lists in-frame clones only, not all of them. The table includes about 110,000 clones, roughly nine tenths detected once. The germline CDR1 and CDR2 sequences are SGHTA and FQGNSA. Trimming took 5 bases from V and 0 from J; bases not matched to a gene: 7. This CDR3 has 16 amino acids. General study points: Patients were excluded if nivolumab began under 1 year after ASCT (the autologous transplant).

Sequencing used peripheral blood mononuclear cells (PBMCs), obtained before the second cycle of nivolumab. The sequence derives from a human donor with classical Hodgkin lymphoma. The V gene is TRBV7-2, the J gene TRBJ2-7; 10 positions agree with TRBD1. The CDR3 loop reads CASSPSDRGRSYEQYF. In DNA form, the CDR3 reads TGTGCCAGCAGCCCCTCAGACAGGGGGCGCTCCTACGAGCAGTACTTC.